The rows below give T cell receptor beta chains drawn from one sample of a study of T cells in Graves' hyperthyroidism and ophthalmopathy. TCRdb reprocessed the multiplex PCR reads with MiXCR, giving one entry per CDR3 protein. The sample yields about 600,000 distinct CDR3 sequences, over 12% seen once. Sequenced material: blood. The receptors were sampled from a woman under 30 with Graves' ophthalmopathy. CDR3s include the opening cysteine and the closing phenylalanine or tryptophan. A D gene is named only where the DNA matches it firmly.

d_gene	v_gene	CDR3aa
-	TRBV28	CASSGGGISGANVLTF
-	TRBV6-1	CASSSGLAKNIQYF
-	TRBV18	CASSPLGGDNEQFF
TRBD2	TRBV5-1	CASSLVPGLGRQETQYF
-	TRBV2	CASSSRDSYNSPLHF
-	TRBV28	CASSSVDSSTGELFF
TRBD1	TRBV10-3	CAISEGQGDYEQYF
TRBD1	TRBV6-1	CASRSPGQGETQYF
-	TRBV6-1	CASSESLSTDTQYF
TRBD2	TRBV24-1	CATSDRGLAGGPDTQYF
TRBD1	TRBV2	CASSPNRGGSPLHF
TRBD2	TRBV6-6	CASSYGRGLAGAYEQYF
TRBD2	TRBV19	CASSIQGTSGSTVAEQFF
-	TRBV28	CASSLKMGNTIYF
-	TRBV6-1	CASTPTTGFSEKLFF
-	TRBV12-3/TRBV12-4	CASSFIQLRDTQYF
-	TRBV5-1	CASSLVPGGTEAFF
-	TRBV2	CASSGTDQPQHF
-	TRBV6-1	CASSVGQGADTQYF
-	TRBV2	CASSGVRVTDTQYF
-	TRBV13	CASSKAGPRAYNSPLHF
-	TRBV24-1	CATSETGESLDGYTF
TRBD1	TRBV4-1	CASSHPRGQVTGELFF
-	TRBV20-1	CSAREIGVGGNQPQHF
-	TRBV20-1	CSARDRSTGSYGYTF
TRBD2	TRBV2	CASSNPTSGSVVWASNEQFF
-	TRBV20-1	CSASQDGYTF
TRBD1	TRBV5-1	CASRWGTGKNNEQFF
-	TRBV7-2	CASSLVGTRMGTQYF
-	TRBV29-1	CSVHLRSRGYGYTF
TRBD1	TRBV28	CASSDRGLTEAFF
TRBD1	TRBV6-2/TRBV6-3	CASINPGQAPYEQYF
TRBD2	TRBV2	CASSEGKGLAGSRKTQYF
-	TRBV14	CASSPRGGRSYEQYF
TRBD2	TRBV20-1	CSARDKASGTTLYEQYF
TRBD2	TRBV27	CASSLIGLAGGPSSYNEQFF
-	TRBV6-4	CASRNLGVHEQFF
TRBD2	TRBV20-1	CSARDRGTSGSGEQYF
-	TRBV30	CAWSVTGITDTQYF
-	TRBV12-3/TRBV12-4	CASSFGISYEQYF
-	TRBV28	CASSSPWAGPSSYEQYF
TRBD2	TRBV12-3/TRBV12-4	CASSFTSGHQETQYF
-	TRBV12-3/TRBV12-4	CASSRHGAQKGETQYF
TRBD2	TRBV12-3/TRBV12-4	CASSLGTSGNHNEQFF
-	TRBV11-2	CASSLVTTGSGSPLHF
TRBD1	TRBV5-1	CASSPRAGGGEKLFF
TRBD2	TRBV9	CASNPSGTDTQYF
-	TRBV29-1	CSVEGPFF
-	TRBV7-3	CASSTAPLTGPMNTEAFF
TRBD1	TRBV19	CASTSLFRGTGQDEKLFF
-	TRBV12-3/TRBV12-4	CASRSQGDYGYTF
TRBD2	TRBV20-1	CSARDQGTSGYPYEQYF
-	TRBV24-1	CATSDPKTNTGELFF
-	TRBV29-1	CSSRRGSEAFF
TRBD1	TRBV20-1	CSAWTGDGYGYTF
-	TRBV7-2	CASSSSPGEEQFF
-	TRBV9	CASSPPDYSYEQYF
-	TRBV12-3/TRBV12-4	CASKGAGELFF
-	TRBV28	CASSERQPWNSPLHF
TRBD1	TRBV12-3/TRBV12-4	CASSLNGQVLSGNTIYF